This entry lists 30 T cell receptor beta chains sequenced from one sample in a study of vaccination and CD4 T cells after COVID-19. The Oncomine TCR Beta short-read assay sequenced DNA from cultured CD4+ T cells. Each CDR3 protein gets one entry after TCRdb re-called the PCR reads with MiXCR. The table shows roughly 4,000 distinct CDR3 sequences, with about 45% occurring only once. These TCRs' antigens remain unknown. Treatment in this sample: approximately nine-day PBMC culture with coronavirus spike peptide pools or control peptides (ViraFEST assay). The sequencing sample was made of CD4+ T cells from blood, cultured in vitro. The receptors shown here come from a human donor who had recovered from COVID-19.

This clonotype was seen only once. The chain recombines TRBV6-2 or TRBV6-3 with TRBJ2-7; D is possibly TRBD1 (6 bases). The CDR3 is 14 amino acids. Germline CDR1 MNHEY, CDR2 SVGEGT. V was clipped by 4 bases and J by 2 bases, with 12 bases between them. The CDR3 DNA is TGTGCCAGCAGTTTAACAGGGTTAACCTACGAGCAGTACTTC. The encoded protein is CASSLTGLTYEQYF.

The chain carries TRBV2 and TRBJ1-5; D gene uncertain. Germline V gives CDR1 SNHLY, CDR2 FYNNEI. The length of the CDR3 is 13 residues. Trimming shortened V by 4 bases and J by 9 bases, and 13 bases separated the two germline ends. This chain's CDR3 is CASSVTRRPPQHF. CDR3 bases: TGTGCCAGCAGTGTAACGAGGAGACCGCCCCAGCATTTT.

V usage is TRBV20-1 and J usage is TRBJ1-5, with D uncertain. The V end was cut by 3 bases, the J end by 6 bases, with 15 bases between. This CDR3 spans 14 amino acids. Germline V gene sequence: CDR1 DFQATT, CDR2 SNEGSKA (reference sequence). The CDR3 DNA follows: TGCAGTGCTAGTTCCCAAAGGGAGGGTCAGCCCCAGCATTTT. Protein: CSASSQREGQPQHF.

V is TRBV12-3 or TRBV12-4 and J is TRBJ2-7; D unresolved. The CDR3 runs to 11 residues. Deletions cut 6 bases from V and 3 bases from J, with 6 bases between. Here the CDR3 DNA reads TGTGCCAGCAGCTTAAACTACGAGCAGTACTTC. Amino acids: CASSLNYEQYF.

This clonotype qualifies as medium-sized. The chain carries TRBV11-3 and TRBJ1-2, with 8 bases matching TRBD1. Per germline, CDR1 SGHNT and CDR2 YENEEA. V lost 5 bases to trimming and J lost 8 bases; unmatched junction nucleotides: 10. This CDR3 comprises 14 residues. DNA for the CDR3: TGTGCCAGCAGCCCTGGACAGGGTAGGACCGGCTACACCTTC. Amino acids: CASSPGQGRTGYTF.

As DNA, the CDR3 is TGTGCCACCACAAGGGCTAGCACCTACGAGCAGTACTTC. It encodes CATTRASTYEQYF. V and J are TRBV6-1 and TRBJ2-7; D is possibly TRBD2 (5 bases). V lost 10 bases, J lost 2 bases, and 15 bases lay in between. The CDR3 has 13 amino acids. The germline CDR1 and CDR2 sequences are MNHNS and SASEGT.

The CDR3 loop is CASSEAGLRNSPLHF. The CDR3 DNA follows: TGTGCCAGCAGTGAGGCAGGGTTGAGGAATTCACCCCTCCACTTT. This chain uses TRBV6-4 with TRBJ1-6; a weak D match, TRBD1 (5 bases). The V and J ends lost 3 bases and 7 bases respectively, with 13 bases between them. The germline CDR1 and CDR2 sequences are MRHNA and SNTAGT. There are 15 residues in the CDR3.

By proportion, this clonotype is medium-sized. V and J are TRBV20-1 and TRBJ1-4; possible D gene TRBD1, 5 bases. Germline values: CDR1 DFQATT, CDR2 SNEGSKA (reference sequence). The CDR3 is 13 amino acids. With 2 bases removed from V and 7 bases from J, the gap between germline ends came to 11 bases. In DNA, the CDR3 is TGCAGTGCTAGACAGGGAATGGGTGAAAAACTGTTTTTT. Its translation: CSARQGMGEKLFF.

This clonotype was seen more than once but under ten times. V gene TRBV7-3 combines with J gene TRBJ2-3, with TRBD1 identical over 8 bases. Germline-derived CDR1 and CDR2 are SGHTA and FQGTGA. Trimming cost V 4 bases and J 1 base; bases outside gene matches: 4. The CDR3 length is 15 residues. The CDR3 here is CASSSDRGGTDTQYF. Written as DNA, the CDR3 is TGTGCCAGCAGCTCCGACAGGGGCGGCACAGATACGCAGTATTTT.

This clonotype was seen only a few times. V and J are TRBV6-1 and TRBJ1-1, with TRBD1 as a possible D gene (6 bases). Germline V gene data show CDR1 as MNHNS and CDR2 as SASEGT. The CDR3 has 15 residues. Between the trimmed V and J ends, which lost 9 bases and 1 base, there was a span of 18 bases. The CDR3 region has the DNA TGTGCCAGTTTTGGTGTCGGGGGCTGGAACACTGAAGCTTTCTTT. It translates to CASFGVGGWNTEAFF.

The J gene is TRBJ2-3, the V gene TRBV10-3; no firm D call. The germline V and J ends were trimmed by 7 bases and 14 bases, with 19 bases remaining between them. Germline V gene sequence: CDR1 ENHRY, CDR2 SYGVKD. The CDR3 runs 12 residues. The CDR3 spells CAIMGLGPPMYF. For the CDR3, the DNA is TGTGCCATCATGGGTCTGGGTCCCCCCATGTATTTT.

There are a few counts of this clonotype. The CDR3 DNA follows: TGTGCCAGCAGTTCTCTACTAGCGCGCACAGATACGCAGTATTTT. Amino acid sequence: CASSSLLARTDTQYF. The V gene is TRBV27, the J gene TRBJ2-3; TRBD2 agrees at 7 bases. CDR3 length: 15 amino acids. Germline CDR1 reads MNHEY; CDR2 reads SMNVEV (reference sequence). V lost 4 bases to trimming and J lost 1 base; unmatched junction nucleotides: 5.

This chain connects TRBV5-1 to TRBJ2-1; D perhaps matches TRBD1 (5 bases). This CDR3 has 13 amino acids. The germline V and J ends were trimmed by 2 bases and 5 bases, with 8 bases remaining between them. CDR1 is SGHRS, CDR2 YFSETQ, per germline. The CDR3 region is CASSFPGNNEQFF. CDR3 coding DNA: TGCGCCAGCAGCTTTCCAGGGAACAATGAGCAGTTCTTC.

The CDR3 nucleotides read TGCAGTGCGGGGGGGCGCGGGGCCTCCTATGGCTACACCTTC. Translation: CSAGGRGASYGYTF. The chain is built from TRBV20-1 and TRBJ1-2; D perhaps matches TRBD1 (6 bases). The V end was cut by 6 bases, the J end by 4 bases, with 18 bases between. CDR1 and CDR2 (germline): DFQATT, SNEGSKA (reference sequence). This CDR3 spans 14 amino acids.

This clonotype was counted only a few times. The rearrangement joins TRBV30 to TRBJ1-6; D perhaps matches TRBD1 (6 bases). Germline values: CDR1 GTSNPN, CDR2 SVGIG (reference sequence). V dropped 2 bases and J dropped 6 bases, with 11 bases sitting between them. The CDR3 loop spans 14 amino acids. CDR3 coding DNA: TGTGCCTGGAGTTTCGGGACATTTAATTCACCCCTCCACTTT. Translating it yields CAWSFGTFNSPLHF.

The rearrangement joins TRBV11-3 to TRBJ2-5; D unclear. Germline lookup yields CDR1 SGHNT and CDR2 YENEEA. CDR3 length: 13 amino acids. Trimming left V 1 base short and J 5 bases short, with 8 bases between. CDR3 protein: CASSLGSVETQYF. The CDR3 DNA reads TGTGCCAGCAGCTTAGGATCGGTGGAGACCCAGTACTTC.

The V and J genes are TRBV6-1 and TRBJ1-5; D remains ambiguous. The germline V gene has CDR1 MNHNS and CDR2 SASEGT. The CDR3 is 15 residues long. V gave up 8 bases and J gave up 0 bases, with 14 bases separating them. DNA for the CDR3: TGTGCCAGCGCCGGGCCAGCTCATAGCAATCAGCCCCAGCATTTT. Protein sequence: CASAGPAHSNQPQHF.

The chain combines TRBV19 with TRBJ1-2; 9 bases match TRBD1. The junction had 21 bases not matched to a gene; V was cut back by 6 bases and J by 1 base. The CDR3 is 20 residues long. Germline V gene sequence: CDR1 LNHDA, CDR2 SQIVND (reference sequence). CDR3 amino acids: CASSNRFTHSGTGSNYGYTF. The CDR3 DNA reads as TGTGCCAGTAGCAATCGATTTACGCATTCCGGGACAGGGAGTAACTATGGCTACACCTTC.

This clonotype was observed a few times. The chain combines TRBV7-9 with TRBJ1-4; 7 bases agree with TRBD1. CDR1 is SEHNR, CDR2 FQNEAQ, per germline (reference sequence). The J segment lost 5 bases and the V segment lost 1 base, leaving 4 bases of the junction unmatched. The CDR3 extends over 15 amino acids. CDR3: CASSLGNRGNEKLFF. Here the CDR3 DNA reads TGTGCCAGCAGCTTAGGGAACAGGGGCAATGAAAAACTGTTTTTT.

This sequence joins TRBV2 and TRBJ1-2; a possible D gene is TRBD1 (5 bases). V dropped 11 bases and J dropped 4 bases, with 14 bases sitting between them. CDR3 length: 12 residues. Germline V gene data show CDR1 as SNHLY and CDR2 as FYNNEI. The CDR3 nucleotides read TGTGCCGGGGGGAGGGACCTCTATGGCTACACCTTC. It encodes CAGGRDLYGYTF.

Relative to its sample, this clonotype is medium-sized. The genes are TRBV20-1 and TRBJ2-3, with unresolved D. Trimming cost V 1 base and J 2 bases, with 13 bases left between them. The CDR3 extends over 15 amino acids. CDR1 is DFQATT and CDR2 is SNEGSKA in the germline V gene (reference sequence). CDR3: CSARVFSATTDTQYF. The DNA of the CDR3 is TGCAGTGCTAGAGTGTTCAGCGCAACCACAGATACGCAGTATTTT.

The chain combines TRBV3-1 with TRBJ2-4; weak D call: TRBD2 (5 bases). Trimming took 2 bases from V and 9 from J, leaving 11 bases between them. This CDR3 has 13 amino acids. Germline V gene sequence: CDR1 LGHDT, CDR2 YNNKEL (reference sequence). The CDR3: CASSQRGYGIQYF. CDR3 DNA: TGTGCCAGCAGCCAACGAGGGTATGGCATTCAGTACTTC.

This clonotype was seen a handful of times. The chain carries TRBV19 and TRBJ2-2; perhaps TRBD2 as D (6 bases). V lost 6 bases and J lost 8, with 10 bases in between. The germline CDR1 and CDR2 sequences are LNHDA and SQIVND (reference sequence). The CDR3 has 12 amino acids. CDR3: CASRISGGELFF. CDR3 DNA: TGTGCCAGTAGGATAAGCGGGGGGGAGCTGTTTTTT. The whole variable domain, filled in from reference TRBV19 and TRBJ2-2, reads DGGITQSPKYLFRKEGQNVTLSCEQNLNHDAMYWYRQDPGQGLRLIYYSQIVNDFQKGDIAEGYSVSREKKESFPLTVTSAQKNPTAFYLCASRISGGELFFGEGSRLTVL.

The rearrangement uses TRBV11-2 and TRBJ2-3; 7 positions agree with TRBD1. CDR3 size: 14 residues. Per the germline V gene, CDR1 is SGHAT and CDR2 is FQNNGV. Trimming removed 5 bases from V and 0 bases from J; junction bases left unmatched: 2. CDR3 nucleotide sequence: TGTGCCAGCAGCCCGGGACAGAGCACAGATACGCAGTATTTT. Protein: CASSPGQSTDTQYF.

In this sample, this clonotype turned up a few times. The V call is TRBV5-1, the J call TRBJ2-5; 9 positions match TRBD2. Germline V CDR1 and CDR2: SGHRS, YFSETQ. The CDR3 spans 15 residues. V dropped 4 bases and J dropped 2; count of bases not matched to a gene: 6. CDR3 residues: CASSLSSGTQETQYF. For the CDR3, the DNA is TGCGCCAGCAGCCTGTCTAGCGGGACTCAAGAGACCCAGTACTTC. The whole variable domain, filled in from reference TRBV5-1 and TRBJ2-5, reads KAGVTQTPRYLIKTRGQQVTLSCSPISGHRSVSWYQQTPGQGLQFLFEYFSETQRNKGNFPGRFSGRQFSNSRSEMNVSTLELGDSALYLCASSLSSGTQETQYFGPGTRLLVL.

This CDR3 is CASSPRQSWVEKLFF. CDR3 sequence (DNA): TGTGCCAGCAGCCCAAGACAGTCGTGGGTCGAAAAACTGTTTTTT. The rearrangement uses TRBV7-2 and TRBJ1-4; a possible D gene is TRBD1 (5 bases). Germline V gives CDR1 SGHTA, CDR2 FQGNSA. V shed 5 bases and J shed 8 bases, with 18 bases lying between them. The CDR3 has 15 residues.

The rearrangement links TRBV2 to TRBJ1-1; D is ambiguous. V lost 7 bases and J 0 bases, leaving 6 bases between the germline ends. This CDR3 contains 12 residues. Germline V lookup: CDR1 SNHLY, CDR2 FYNNEI. The CDR3 nucleotides read TGTGCCAGCAAAAGGGTGAACACTGAAGCTTTCTTT. As protein: CASKRVNTEAFF. Combining the CDR3 with reference TRBV2 and TRBJ1-1 gives the whole variable domain EPEVTQTPSHQVTQMGQEVILRCVPISNHLYFYWYRQILGQKVEFLVSFYNNEISEKSEIFDDQFSVERPDGSNFTLKIRSTKLEDSAMYFCASKRVNTEAFFGQGTRLTVV.

This rearrangement joins TRBV2 to TRBJ1-2; D is ambiguous. Per germline, CDR1 SNHLY and CDR2 FYNNEI. The CDR3 extends over 17 amino acids. V was cut by 1 base and J by 0 bases, with 15 bases left in between. The CDR3 region is CASSEVLLAVTNYGYTF. In nucleotides, the CDR3 is TGTGCCAGCAGTGAAGTTTTGTTGGCAGTTACTAACTATGGCTACACCTTC. Looking up the rest from reference TRBV2 and TRBJ1-2 gives the full variable domain: EPEVTQTPSHQVTQMGQEVILRCVPISNHLYFYWYRQILGQKVEFLVSFYNNEISEKSEIFDDQFSVERPDGSNFTLKIRSTKLEDSAMYFCASSEVLLAVTNYGYTFGSGTRLTVV.

This clonotype is deemed large. This chain uses TRBV6-4 with TRBJ2-6; D is possibly TRBD1 (6 bases). The CDR3 length is 20 residues. The germline CDR1 and CDR2 sequences are MRHNA and SNTAGT. Trimming removed 2 bases from V and 4 bases from J, with 24 bases in between. This chain's CDR3 is CASSDPKFLGALRGANVLTF. The CDR3, as DNA: TGTGCCAGCAGTGACCCTAAGTTTTTGGGGGCGCTGAGGGGGGCCAACGTCCTGACTTTC.

The chain joins TRBV7-2 to TRBJ1-2; D gene ambiguous. The CDR3 has 15 amino acids. Germline CDR1 SGHTA, CDR2 FQGNSA. V dropped 0 bases and J dropped 0 bases, with 8 bases sitting between them. The CDR3 DNA is TGTGCCAGCAGCTTAGCTACAGATTCTAACTATGGCTACACCTTC. Its protein product is CASSLATDSNYGYTF.